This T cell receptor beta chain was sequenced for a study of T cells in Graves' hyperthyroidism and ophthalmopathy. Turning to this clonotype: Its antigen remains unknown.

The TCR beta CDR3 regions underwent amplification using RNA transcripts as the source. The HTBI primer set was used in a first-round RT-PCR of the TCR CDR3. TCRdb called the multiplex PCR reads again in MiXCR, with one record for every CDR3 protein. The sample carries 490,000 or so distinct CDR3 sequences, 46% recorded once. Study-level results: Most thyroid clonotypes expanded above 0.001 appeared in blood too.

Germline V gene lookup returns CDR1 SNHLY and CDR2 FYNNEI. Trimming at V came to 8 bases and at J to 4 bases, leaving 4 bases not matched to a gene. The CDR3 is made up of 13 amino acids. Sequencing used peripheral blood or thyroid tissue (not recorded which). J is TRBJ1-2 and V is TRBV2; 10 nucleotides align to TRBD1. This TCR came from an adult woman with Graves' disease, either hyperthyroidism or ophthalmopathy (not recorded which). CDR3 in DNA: TGTGCCAGCGGACAGGGGGGACTCTATGGCTACACCTTC. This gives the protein CASGQGGLYGYTF.